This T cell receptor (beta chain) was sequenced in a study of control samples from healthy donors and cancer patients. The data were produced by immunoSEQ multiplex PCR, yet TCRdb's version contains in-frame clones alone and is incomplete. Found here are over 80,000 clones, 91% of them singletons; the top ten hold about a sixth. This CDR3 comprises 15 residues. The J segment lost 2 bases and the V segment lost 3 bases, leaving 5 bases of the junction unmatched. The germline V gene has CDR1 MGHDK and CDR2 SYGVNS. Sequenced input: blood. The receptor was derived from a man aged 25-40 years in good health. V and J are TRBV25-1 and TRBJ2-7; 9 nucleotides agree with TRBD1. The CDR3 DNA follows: TGTGCCAGCAGTGATCTAAGACAGGGGGCCTACGAGCAGTACTTC. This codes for CASSDLRQGAYEQYF.